The 32 T cell receptor beta chains listed next were all sequenced from one sample in a study of blood T cell repertoires in COVID-19. Repertoires were generated with immunoSEQ multiplex PCR, while TCRdb's copy carries only in-frame clones and drops some. This sample has fewer than 350,000 clones; around 90% occur once, and the top ten carry less than 2%. The sequencing sample was made of PBMCs or T cells enriched from blood (not recorded which). The receptors come from a woman aged 40 to 50 who had recovered from COVID-19.

The chain couples TRBV7-2 to TRBJ2-7, with a possible D match to TRBD2 (5 bases). The germline V gene encodes CDR1 SGHTA and CDR2 FQGNSA. CDR3 length: 14 residues. Trimming stripped 9 bases from V and 5 bases from J, with 20 bases between. The CDR3 reads CASLNRAGAHEQYF. In nucleotides, the CDR3 is TGTGCCAGTCTAAATCGGGCGGGTGCACACGAGCAGTACTTC.

This chain connects TRBV5-1 to TRBJ1-3, with D perhaps matching TRBD1 (5 bases). There are 14 residues in the CDR3. V lost 2 bases to trimming and J lost 4 bases, with 10 bases between them. Germline V gives CDR1 SGHRS, CDR2 YFSETQ. The CDR3 sequence: CASSLAGNGNTIYF. CDR3 DNA: TGCGCCAGCAGCTTAGCAGGGAACGGAAACACCATATATTTT.

The CDR3 DNA follows: TGTGCCAGCAGCGTATCGGGGGCAGATACGCAGTATTTT. This encodes CASSVSGADTQYF. The chain links TRBV9 to TRBJ2-3, with D tentatively TRBD2 (6 bases). Between the trimmed V and J ends, which lost 1 base and 4 bases, there was a span of 7 bases. Germline CDR1 and CDR2: SGDLS and YYNGEE. The CDR3 has 13 residues.

The chain joins TRBV5-1 to TRBJ1-6; TRBD1 matches 9 bases. The V gene end was trimmed by 0 bases and the J gene end by 10 bases; junction bases not matched to a gene: 2. The CDR3 consists of 14 residues. CDR1 SGHRS and CDR2 YFSETQ come from the germline V gene. The CDR3 reads CASSLGTGVSPLHF. The CDR3 DNA reads as TGCGCCAGCAGCTTGGGGACAGGGGTCTCACCCCTCCACTTT.

The CDR3 region is CASSVVPSSGNTIYF. The CDR3 nucleotides are TGTGCCAGCAGCGTAGTCCCCAGCTCTGGAAACACCATATATTTT. The chain combines TRBV9 with TRBJ1-3; D remains unclear. Trimming cost V 0 bases and J 0 bases, with 7 bases left between them. Germline CDR1 is SGDLS and CDR2 is YYNGEE. This CDR3 comprises 15 residues.

CDR3 bases: TGTGCCAGCAGCCCCGGGGTTAGCGGGGAGGGCGCAGATACGCAGTATTTT. It specifies CASSPGVSGEGADTQYF. V and J are TRBV7-3 and TRBJ2-3, with 8 bases identical to TRBD2. Unmatched junction bases numbered 14, after V lost 5 bases and J lost 4 bases. The germline V gene has CDR1 SGHTA and CDR2 FQGTGA. The CDR3 runs to 17 residues.

This clone showed up just once. This sequence joins TRBV12-3 or TRBV12-4 and TRBJ1-3, with D uncertain. The CDR3 contains 12 residues. V lost 3 bases and J lost 3, with 3 bases in between. The CDR3 nucleotides are TGTGCCAGCAGTTTTCGTGGAAACACCATATATTTT. Translated, it gives CASSFRGNTIYF.

This rearrangement joins TRBV15 to TRBJ1-2, with D unresolved. The V and J ends lost 5 bases and 7 bases respectively, with 14 bases between them. Germline V gene lookup returns CDR1 LNHNV and CDR2 YYDKDF (reference sequence). The CDR3 runs to 13 residues. The CDR3 region is CATSPISSSGYTF. The CDR3 nucleotides are TGTGCCACCAGCCCAATCTCTAGCTCTGGCTACACCTTC.

V usage is TRBV3-1 (or the pseudogene TRBV3-2) and J usage is TRBJ1-2; a weak D match, TRBD1 (6 bases). The V gene lost 5 bases and the J gene lost 4 bases, with 17 bases spanning the gap. Germline V gene lookup returns CDR1 LGHDT and CDR2 YNNKEL (reference sequence). This CDR3 is built from 15 residues. For the CDR3, the DNA is TGTGCCAGCAGCGGACACATTCTGGGGGCCTATGGCTACACCTTC. Translation gives CASSGHILGAYGYTF.

The CDR3 region has the DNA TGTGCCAGCAGCCAAGACAGGGATCAACCCTACGAGCAGTACTTC. Protein: CASSQDRDQPYEQYF. V gene TRBV11-1 combines with J gene TRBJ2-7; 7 nucleotides align to TRBD1. The CDR3 is 15 residues long. V was clipped by 5 bases and J by 2 bases; unmatched bases: 9. CDR1 and CDR2 from the germline V gene are SGHAT and FQDESV (reference sequence).

The chain recombines TRBV20-1 with TRBJ2-7; 9 bases are shared with TRBD2. The trim removed 3 bases at V and 5 bases at J, leaving 8 bases unmatched. Per germline, CDR1 DFQATT and CDR2 SNEGSKA (reference sequence). The CDR3 runs to 14 residues. The CDR3 reads CSASLAGGRNEQYF. The CDR3 DNA follows: TGCAGTGCTAGTTTGGCGGGAGGGAGGAACGAGCAGTACTTC.

The chain uses TRBV2 and TRBJ2-5; 11 positions agree with TRBD2. CDR1 is SNHLY and CDR2 is FYNNEI in the germline V gene. This CDR3 region has 16 residues. Trimming at V came to 3 bases and at J to 5 bases, leaving 8 bases not matched to a gene. This chain's CDR3 is CASSDRVAGGVETQYF. CDR3 in DNA: TGTGCCAGCAGTGACAGGGTAGCGGGAGGGGTGGAGACCCAGTACTTC.

The chain recombines TRBV5-8 with TRBJ1-1, with 8 bases identical to TRBD1. This CDR3 is 15 amino acids long. Trimming at V came to 2 bases and at J to 4 bases, leaving 7 bases not matched to a gene. From germline, CDR1 is SGHTS and CDR2 YDEGEE. CDR3 residues: CASSFLDRGSTEAFF. CDR3 coding DNA: TGTGCCAGCAGCTTTTTAGACAGGGGCAGCACTGAAGCTTTCTTT.

The chain has TRBV18 and TRBJ1-1; TRBD1 might be the D (6 bases). CDR3 size: 19 residues. Trimming left V 6 bases short and J 4 bases short, with 30 bases between. CDR1 and CDR2 from the germline V gene are KGHSH and LQKENI. CDR3 protein: CASSPLAIGQAGVSTEAFF. The DNA for the CDR3 is TGTGCCAGCTCCCCCCTCGCTATAGGGCAGGCAGGGGTGAGCACTGAAGCTTTCTTT. Based on the CDR3 plus reference TRBV18 and TRBJ1-1, the full variable domain is NAGVMQNPRHLVRRRGQEARLRCSPMKGHSHVYWYRQLPEEGLKFMVYLQKENIIDESGMPKERFSAEFPKEGPSILRIQQVVRGDSAAYFCASSPLAIGQAGVSTEAFFGQGTRLTVV.

V and J are TRBV5-8 and TRBJ2-7; D possibly corresponds to TRBD2 (5 bases). The length of the CDR3 is 13 residues. CDR1 and CDR2 from the germline V gene are SGHTS and YDEGEE. V was cut by 5 bases and J by 3 bases, with 12 bases left in between. CDR3 in amino acids: CASRLEGDYEQYF. In DNA form, the CDR3 reads TGTGCCAGCAGACTCGAGGGAGACTACGAGCAGTACTTC.

Only one count was recorded for this clone. The chain couples TRBV9 to TRBJ1-5, with a weak D call TRBD1 (5 bases). V was trimmed by 4 bases and J by 0 bases, leaving 11 bases between them. There are 15 residues in the CDR3. Germline V CDR1 and CDR2: SGDLS, YYNGEE. The CDR3 DNA reads as TGTGCCAGCAGCACCCACGACAGTAGCAATCAGCCCCAGCATTTT. It specifies CASSTHDSSNQPQHF. Supplemented by reference TRBV9 and TRBJ1-5, the full variable domain reads DSGVTQTPKHLITATGQRVTLRCSPRSGDLSVYWYQQSLDQGLQFLIQYYNGEERAKGNILERFSAQQFPDLHSELNLSSLELGDSALYFCASSTHDSSNQPQHFGDGTRLSIL.

The chain employs TRBV2 and TRBJ1-6; TRBD1 aligns across 9 bases. Germline CDR1 SNHLY, CDR2 FYNNEI. Unmatched junction bases numbered 17, after V lost 7 bases and J lost 13 bases. CDR3 length equals 16 residues. The CDR3 loop is CASTQRQGGLNAPLHF. Written as DNA, the CDR3 is TGTGCCAGCACCCAGCGACAGGGGGGTTTAAATGCCCCCCTCCACTTT.

This clone appeared a few times. This chain connects TRBV2 to TRBJ1-5, with 9 positions matching TRBD1. Per the germline V gene, CDR1 is SNHLY and CDR2 is FYNNEI. V lost 8 bases and J lost 7; bases outside the gene matches: 9. CDR3 size: 14 residues. CDR3 in DNA: TGTGCCAGCCTCCGGGACAGGGTAGGACAGCCCCAGCATTTT. It translates to CASLRDRVGQPQHF.

The V and J genes are TRBV7-3 and TRBJ2-3, with 8 bases that match TRBD2. The CDR3 has 16 residues. Trimming took 5 bases from V and 4 from J; bases not matched to a gene: 11. CDR1 and CDR2 from the germline V gene are SGHTA and FQGTGA. The CDR3 loop is CASSPRLAGSPDTQYF. The DNA of the CDR3 is TGTGCCAGCAGCCCCCGTTTAGCGGGGTCTCCAGATACGCAGTATTTT.

V gene TRBV19 combines with J gene TRBJ2-7, with 9 positions matching TRBD2. Germline V gene sequence: CDR1 LNHDA, CDR2 SQIVND (reference sequence). The CDR3 runs 16 residues. V lost 4 bases to trimming and J lost 3 bases; unmatched junction nucleotides: 10. The CDR3 protein is CASSRLAGLSFYEQYF. The CDR3 DNA follows: TGTGCCAGTAGTAGGCTAGCGGGATTAAGCTTCTACGAGCAGTACTTC.

This chain uses TRBV5-4 with TRBJ1-1; D remains unclear. Germline CDR1 and CDR2: SGHNT and YYREEE (reference sequence). The CDR3 contains 15 residues. V shed 3 bases and J shed 1 base, with 13 bases lying between them. CDR3 in amino acids: CASSSKSEGNTEAFF. DNA of the CDR3: TGTGCCAGCAGCTCGAAATCGGAGGGGAACACTGAAGCTTTCTTT.

The CDR3 loop is CASEDINYGYTF. DNA for the CDR3: TGTGCCAGCGAGGACATAAACTATGGCTACACCTTC. V and J are TRBV3-1 (or the pseudogene TRBV3-2) and TRBJ1-2, with a possible D match to TRBD1 (5 bases). The V end was cut by 8 bases, the J end by 2 bases, with 9 bases between. This CDR3 contains 12 residues. Germline assignment: CDR1 LGHDT and CDR2 YNNKEL (reference sequence).

The genes are TRBV5-4 and TRBJ1-6, with 8 bases lining up with TRBD1. The CDR3 covers 16 residues. Germline V gene lookup returns CDR1 SGHNT and CDR2 YYREEE (reference sequence). The J segment lost 8 bases and the V segment lost 0 bases, leaving 7 bases of the junction unmatched. As DNA, the CDR3 is TGTGCCAGCAGCTTGGCAGGACAGGGAGGTGATTCACCCCTCCACTTT. Protein: CASSLAGQGGDSPLHF.

The CDR3 DNA reads TGTGCCACCGCCAGAGAGGGGGCCGACGGCTACACCTTC. This translates into CATAREGADGYTF. The rearrangement joins TRBV10-3 to TRBJ1-2; TRBD1 agrees at 7 bases. CDR3 length: 13 residues. Germline V CDR1 and CDR2: ENHRY, SYGVKD. J gave up 8 bases and V 10 bases, and 13 bases lay outside the gene matches.

The rearrangement links TRBV21-1 to TRBJ1-2; the DNA was not used to check the table's D call, TRBD1. TRBV21-1 is listed as a pseudogene. The CDR3 covers 14 residues. The CDR3 loop reads CASSKYYRVGGYTF. The CDR3 DNA reads as TGTGCCAGCAGCAAATATTACAGGGTCGGCGGCTACACCTTC.

This chain links TRBV5-1 with TRBJ1-1; TRBD1 might be the D (6 bases). The CDR3 loop spans 13 amino acids. Trimming took off 4 bases at V and 10 bases at J, with 17 bases between the two ends. The germline V gene has CDR1 SGHRS and CDR2 YFSETQ. In DNA, the CDR3 is TGCGCCAGCAGCATAAACCAGGGGTCGACAGCTTTCTTT. This codes for CASSINQGSTAFF. The variable domain in full, with the rest retrieved from reference TRBV5-1 and TRBJ1-1, is KAGVTQTPRYLIKTRGQQVTLSCSPISGHRSVSWYQQTPGQGLQFLFEYFSETQRNKGNFPGRFSGRQFSNSRSEMNVSTLELGDSALYLCASSINQGSTAFFGQGTRLTVV.

This chain joins TRBV5-4 and TRBJ2-1, with unresolved D. V lost 4 bases and J lost 1, with 12 bases in between. The CDR3 is 15 amino acids. The germline V gene encodes CDR1 SGHNT and CDR2 YYREEE (reference sequence). In DNA form, the CDR3 reads TGTGCCAGCAGCCCAACGACACTTTCCTACAATGAGCAGTTCTTC. Translating it yields CASSPTTLSYNEQFF. The whole variable domain, filled in from reference TRBV5-4 and TRBJ2-1, reads ETGVTQSPTHLIKTRGQQVTLRCSSQSGHNTVSWYQQALGQGPQFIFQYYREEENGRGNFPPRFSGLQFPNYSSELNVNALELDDSALYLCASSPTTLSYNEQFFGPGTRLTVL.

Only one count was recorded for this clone. CDR3 protein: CASSQDLAVQSYEQYF. The CDR3 DNA sequence: TGTGCCAGCAGCCAAGATCTAGCGGTCCAGTCCTACGAGCAGTACTTC. The chain links TRBV3-1 (or the pseudogene TRBV3-2) to TRBJ2-7; 7 bases line up with TRBD2. V trimming: 0 bases; J trimming: 1 base; junction bases outside the gene matches: 6. Germline CDR1 is LGHDT and CDR2 is YNNKEL (reference sequence). This CDR3 comprises 16 residues.

The chain joins TRBV19 to TRBJ1-2; D call uncertain. Trimming removed 1 base at V and 0 bases at J, with 6 bases between. The CDR3 runs 14 residues. Per the germline V gene, CDR1 is LNHDA and CDR2 is SQIVND (reference sequence). CDR3 nucleotides: TGTGCCAGTAGTATAGGTCCCGCTAACTATGGCTACACCTTC. It is translated as CASSIGPANYGYTF.

The chain carries TRBV18 and TRBJ2-3; TRBD2 matches 10 bases. The CDR3 runs 16 residues. The germline V gene has CDR1 KGHSH and CDR2 LQKENI. V shed 0 bases, J shed 6 bases, and the junction held 6 bases outside the gene matches. The CDR3 bases are TGTGCCAGCTCACCACCTTCTAGCGGGAGTGCTGATACGCAGTATTTT. Encoded protein: CASSPPSSGSADTQYF.

This clone showed up just once. The V gene is TRBV11-1, the J gene TRBJ2-7; 8 bases map to TRBD1. Germline values: CDR1 SGHAT, CDR2 FQDESV (reference sequence). The CDR3 is made up of 15 amino acids. With V trimmed by 5 bases and J by 0 bases, 6 bases remained unmatched. The CDR3 protein is CASSPRTGSSYEQYF. CDR3 DNA sequence: TGTGCCAGCAGCCCAAGGACAGGGAGCTCCTACGAGCAGTACTTC.

The rearrangement uses TRBV7-8 and TRBJ1-1, with D perhaps matching TRBD1 (6 bases). Germline assignment: CDR1 SGHVS and CDR2 FQNEAQ. The length of the CDR3 is 12 residues. Trimming pared 6 bases from V and 8 bases from J, leaving 13 bases between. CDR3 amino acids: CASSSTGIEAFF. CDR3 DNA: TGTGCCAGCAGTTCCACAGGGATCGAAGCTTTCTTT.